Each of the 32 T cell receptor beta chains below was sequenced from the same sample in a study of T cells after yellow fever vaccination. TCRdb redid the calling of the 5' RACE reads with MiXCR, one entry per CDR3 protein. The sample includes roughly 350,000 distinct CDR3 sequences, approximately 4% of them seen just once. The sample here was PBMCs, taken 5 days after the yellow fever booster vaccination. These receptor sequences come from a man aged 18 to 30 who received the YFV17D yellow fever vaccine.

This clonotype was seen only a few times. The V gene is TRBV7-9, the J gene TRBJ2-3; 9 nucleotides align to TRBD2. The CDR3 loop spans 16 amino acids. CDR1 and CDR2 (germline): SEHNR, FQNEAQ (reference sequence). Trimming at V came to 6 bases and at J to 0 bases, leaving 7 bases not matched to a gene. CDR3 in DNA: TGTGCCAGCAGTCTTCAAGCGGGGGGAAGCACAGATACGCAGTATTTT. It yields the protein CASSLQAGGSTDTQYF.

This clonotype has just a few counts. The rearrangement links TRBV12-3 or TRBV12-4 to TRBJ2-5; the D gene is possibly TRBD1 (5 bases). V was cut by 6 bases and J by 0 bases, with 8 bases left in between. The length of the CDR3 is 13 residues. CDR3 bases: TGTGCCAGCAGACAGGCGAACCAAGAGACCCAGTACTTC. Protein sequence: CASRQANQETQYF.

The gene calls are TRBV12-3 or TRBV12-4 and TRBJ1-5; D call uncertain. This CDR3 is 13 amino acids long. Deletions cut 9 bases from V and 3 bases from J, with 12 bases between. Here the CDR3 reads CASGSGPNQPQHF. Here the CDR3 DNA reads TGTGCCAGTGGGAGCGGGCCCAATCAGCCCCAGCATTTT.

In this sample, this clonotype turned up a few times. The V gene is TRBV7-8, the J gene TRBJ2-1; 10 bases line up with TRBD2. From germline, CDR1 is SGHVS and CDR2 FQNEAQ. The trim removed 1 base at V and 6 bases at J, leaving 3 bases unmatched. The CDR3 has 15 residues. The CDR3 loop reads CASSLELAGLNEQFF. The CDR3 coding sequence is TGTGCCAGCAGCTTAGAACTAGCGGGGCTCAATGAGCAGTTCTTC.

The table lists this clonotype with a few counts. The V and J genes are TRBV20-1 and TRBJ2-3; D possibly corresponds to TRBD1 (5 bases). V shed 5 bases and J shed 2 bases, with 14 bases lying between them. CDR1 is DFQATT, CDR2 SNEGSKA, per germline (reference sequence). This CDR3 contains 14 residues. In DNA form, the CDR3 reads TGCAGTGCTCCTGGGCGGACAAACACAGATACGCAGTATTTT. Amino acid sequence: CSAPGRTNTDTQYF.

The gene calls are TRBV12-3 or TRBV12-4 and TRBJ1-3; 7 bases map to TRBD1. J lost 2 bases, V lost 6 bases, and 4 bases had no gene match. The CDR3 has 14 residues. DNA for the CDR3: TGTGCCAGCAGCGGGGGACAGCCTGGAAACACCATATATTTT. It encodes CASSGGQPGNTIYF.

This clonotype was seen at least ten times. CDR3 region: CASIESANTEAFF. The CDR3 bases are TGTGCCAGCATCGAATCAGCTAACACTGAAGCTTTCTTT. This sequence joins TRBV7-9 and TRBJ1-1; D not resolved. The V gene lost 7 bases and the J gene lost 2 bases, with 11 bases spanning the gap. The germline V gene has CDR1 SEHNR and CDR2 FQNEAQ (reference sequence). CDR3 length: 13 residues. The whole variable domain, remainder taken from reference TRBV7-9 and TRBJ1-1, is DTGVSQNPRHKITKRGQNVTFRCDPISEHNRLYWYRQTLGQGPEFLTYFQNEAQLEKSRLLSDRFSAERPKGSFSTLEIQRTEQGDSAMYLCASIESANTEAFFGQGTRLTVV.

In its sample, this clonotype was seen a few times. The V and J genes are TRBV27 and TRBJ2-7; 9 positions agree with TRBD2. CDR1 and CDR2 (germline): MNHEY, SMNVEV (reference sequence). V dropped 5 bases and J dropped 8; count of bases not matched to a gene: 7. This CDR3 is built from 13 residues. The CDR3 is CASSTETSGKQYF. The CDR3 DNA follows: TGTGCCAGCAGTACCGAGACTAGCGGAAAGCAGTACTTC.

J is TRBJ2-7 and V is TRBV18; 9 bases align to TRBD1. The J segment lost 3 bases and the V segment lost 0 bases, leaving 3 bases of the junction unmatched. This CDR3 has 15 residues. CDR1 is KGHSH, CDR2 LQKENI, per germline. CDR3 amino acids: CASSPPRTGDYEQYF. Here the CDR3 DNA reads TGTGCCAGCTCACCACCCAGGACAGGGGACTACGAGCAGTACTTC.

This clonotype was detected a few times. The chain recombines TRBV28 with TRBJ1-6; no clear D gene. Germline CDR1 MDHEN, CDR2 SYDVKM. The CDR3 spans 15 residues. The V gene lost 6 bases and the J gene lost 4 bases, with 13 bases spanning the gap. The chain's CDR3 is CASSPGSYYNSPLHF. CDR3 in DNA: TGTGCCAGCAGCCCCGGGAGCTATTATAATTCACCCCTCCACTTT. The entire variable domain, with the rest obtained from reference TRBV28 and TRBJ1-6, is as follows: DVKVTQSSRYLVKRTGEKVFLECVQDMDHENMFWYRQDPGLGLRLIYFSYDVKMKEKGDIPEGYSVSREKKERFSLILESASTNQTSMYLCASSPGSYYNSPLHFGNGTRLTVT.

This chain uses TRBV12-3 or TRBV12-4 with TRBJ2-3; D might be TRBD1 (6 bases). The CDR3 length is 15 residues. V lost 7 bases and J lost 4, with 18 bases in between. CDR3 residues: CASKEGTSLADTQYF. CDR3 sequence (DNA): TGTGCCAGCAAGGAAGGGACATCGTTAGCAGATACGCAGTATTTT.

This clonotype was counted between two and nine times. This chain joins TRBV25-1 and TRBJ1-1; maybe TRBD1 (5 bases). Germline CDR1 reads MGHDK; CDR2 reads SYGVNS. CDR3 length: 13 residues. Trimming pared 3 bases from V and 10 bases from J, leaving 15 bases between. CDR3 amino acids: CASSESPGQTAFF. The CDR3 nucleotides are TGTGCCAGCAGTGAGTCCCCGGGGCAGACAGCTTTCTTT.

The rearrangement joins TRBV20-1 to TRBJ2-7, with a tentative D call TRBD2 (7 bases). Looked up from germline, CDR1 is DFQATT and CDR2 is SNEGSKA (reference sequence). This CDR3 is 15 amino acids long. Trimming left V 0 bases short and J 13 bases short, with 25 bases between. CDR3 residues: CSARDPLGAGAHLYF. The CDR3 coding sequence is TGCAGTGCTAGAGATCCCTTGGGCGCGGGGGCCCACCTATACTTC.

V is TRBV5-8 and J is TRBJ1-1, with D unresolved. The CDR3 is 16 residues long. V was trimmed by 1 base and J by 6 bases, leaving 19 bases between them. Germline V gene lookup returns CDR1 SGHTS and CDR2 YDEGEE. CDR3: CASSLIALSANPEAFF. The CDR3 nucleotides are TGTGCCAGCAGCTTGATCGCGTTGTCGGCTAACCCTGAAGCTTTCTTT.

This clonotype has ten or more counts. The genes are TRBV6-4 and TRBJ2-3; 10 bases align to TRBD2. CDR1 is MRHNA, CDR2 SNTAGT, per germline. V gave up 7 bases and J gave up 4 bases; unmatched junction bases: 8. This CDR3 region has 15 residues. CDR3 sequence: CASKSGGAVADTQYF. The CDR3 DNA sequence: TGTGCCAGCAAAAGCGGGGGGGCCGTGGCAGATACGCAGTATTTT.

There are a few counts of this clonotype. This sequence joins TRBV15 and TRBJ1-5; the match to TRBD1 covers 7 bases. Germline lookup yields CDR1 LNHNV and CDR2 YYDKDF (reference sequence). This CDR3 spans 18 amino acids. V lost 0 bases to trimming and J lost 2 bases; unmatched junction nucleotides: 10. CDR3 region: CATSRDSNTGVGNQPQHF. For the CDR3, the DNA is TGTGCCACCAGCAGAGATAGCAACACAGGGGTTGGCAATCAGCCCCAGCATTTT.

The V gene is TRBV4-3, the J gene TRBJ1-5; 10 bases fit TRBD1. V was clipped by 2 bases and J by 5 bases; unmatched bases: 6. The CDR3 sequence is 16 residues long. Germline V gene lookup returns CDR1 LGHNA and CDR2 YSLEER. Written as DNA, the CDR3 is TGCGCCAGCAGCCAATCAGGGACAGGGGTGCATCAGCCCCAGCATTTT. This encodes CASSQSGTGVHQPQHF.

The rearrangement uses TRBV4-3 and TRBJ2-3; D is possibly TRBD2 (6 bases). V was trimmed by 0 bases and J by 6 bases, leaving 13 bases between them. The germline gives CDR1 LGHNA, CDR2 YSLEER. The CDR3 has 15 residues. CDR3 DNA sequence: TGCGCCAGCAGCCAAGATTTAGCGGCGGGGGATACGCAGTATTTT. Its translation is CASSQDLAAGDTQYF.

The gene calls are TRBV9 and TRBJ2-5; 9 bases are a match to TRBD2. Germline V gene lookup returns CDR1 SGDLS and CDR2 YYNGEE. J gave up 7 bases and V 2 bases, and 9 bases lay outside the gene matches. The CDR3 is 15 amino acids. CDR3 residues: CASSVSSGDGGTQYF. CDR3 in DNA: TGTGCCAGCAGCGTGTCTAGCGGGGATGGAGGGACCCAGTACTTC.

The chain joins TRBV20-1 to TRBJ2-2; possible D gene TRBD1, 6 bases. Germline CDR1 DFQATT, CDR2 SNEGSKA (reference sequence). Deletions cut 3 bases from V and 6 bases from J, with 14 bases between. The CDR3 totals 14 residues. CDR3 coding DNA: TGCAGTGCTAGTACAGACAGGCGGGCCGGGGAGCTGTTTTTT. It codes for CSASTDRRAGELFF.

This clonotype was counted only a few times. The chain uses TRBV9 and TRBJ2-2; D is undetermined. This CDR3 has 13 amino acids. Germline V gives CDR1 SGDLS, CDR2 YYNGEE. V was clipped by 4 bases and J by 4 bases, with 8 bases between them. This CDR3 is CASSSRATGELFF. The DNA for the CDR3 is TGTGCCAGCAGCTCTCGAGCCACCGGGGAGCTGTTTTTT.

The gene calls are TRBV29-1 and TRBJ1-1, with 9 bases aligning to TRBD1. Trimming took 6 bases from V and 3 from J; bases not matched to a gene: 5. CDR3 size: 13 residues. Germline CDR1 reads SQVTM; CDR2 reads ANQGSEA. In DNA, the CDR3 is TGCAGCGTCAAACAGGGGGCGTACACTGAAGCTTTCTTT. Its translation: CSVKQGAYTEAFF.

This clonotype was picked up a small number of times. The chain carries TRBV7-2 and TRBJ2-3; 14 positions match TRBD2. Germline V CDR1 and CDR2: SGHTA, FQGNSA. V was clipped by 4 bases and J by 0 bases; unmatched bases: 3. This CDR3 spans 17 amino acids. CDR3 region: CASSWTSGGSSTDTQYF. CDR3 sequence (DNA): TGTGCCAGCAGCTGGACTAGCGGGGGGTCTAGCACAGATACGCAGTATTTT.

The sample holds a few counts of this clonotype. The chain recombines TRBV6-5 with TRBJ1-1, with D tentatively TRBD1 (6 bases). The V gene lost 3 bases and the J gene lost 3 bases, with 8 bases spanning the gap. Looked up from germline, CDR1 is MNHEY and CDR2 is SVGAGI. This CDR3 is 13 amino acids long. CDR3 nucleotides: TGTGCCAGCAGTTATACAGGGTACACTGAAGCTTTCTTT. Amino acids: CASSYTGYTEAFF.

CDR3 in amino acids: CASTEGGANEKLFF. DNA for the CDR3: TGCGCCAGCACCGAGGGGGGCGCTAATGAAAAACTGTTTTTT. V and J are TRBV5-1 and TRBJ1-4, with D tentatively TRBD1 (6 bases). The V gene lost 6 bases and the J gene lost 3 bases, with 12 bases spanning the gap. The germline gives CDR1 SGHRS, CDR2 YFSETQ. CDR3 length: 14 amino acids. The whole variable domain, remainder taken from reference TRBV5-1 and TRBJ1-4, is KAGVTQTPRYLIKTRGQQVTLSCSPISGHRSVSWYQQTPGQGLQFLFEYFSETQRNKGNFPGRFSGRQFSNSRSEMNVSTLELGDSALYLCASTEGGANEKLFFGSGTQLSVL.

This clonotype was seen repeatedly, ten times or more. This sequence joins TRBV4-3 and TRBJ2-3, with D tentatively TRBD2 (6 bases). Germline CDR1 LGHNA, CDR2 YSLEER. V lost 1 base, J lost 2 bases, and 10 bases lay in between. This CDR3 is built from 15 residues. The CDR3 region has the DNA TGCGCCAGCAGCCAAGCCCCGGGGGTCACAGATACGCAGTATTTT. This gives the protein CASSQAPGVTDTQYF.

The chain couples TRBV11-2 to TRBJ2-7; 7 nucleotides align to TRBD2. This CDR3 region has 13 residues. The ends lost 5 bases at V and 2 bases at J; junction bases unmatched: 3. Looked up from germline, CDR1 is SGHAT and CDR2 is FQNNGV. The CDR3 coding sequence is TGTGCCAGCAGCGCGGGGGTCCCCTACGAGCAGTACTTC. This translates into CASSAGVPYEQYF.

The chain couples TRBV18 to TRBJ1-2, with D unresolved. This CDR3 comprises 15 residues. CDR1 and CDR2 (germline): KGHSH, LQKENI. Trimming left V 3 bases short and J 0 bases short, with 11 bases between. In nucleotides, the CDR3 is TGTGCCAGCTCACCCGTTACTCAAGCTAACTATGGCTACACCTTC. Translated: CASSPVTQANYGYTF. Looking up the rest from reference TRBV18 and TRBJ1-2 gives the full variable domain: NAGVMQNPRHLVRRRGQEARLRCSPMKGHSHVYWYRQLPEEGLKFMVYLQKENIIDESGMPKERFSAEFPKEGPSILRIQQVVRGDSAAYFCASSPVTQANYGYTFGSGTRLTVV.

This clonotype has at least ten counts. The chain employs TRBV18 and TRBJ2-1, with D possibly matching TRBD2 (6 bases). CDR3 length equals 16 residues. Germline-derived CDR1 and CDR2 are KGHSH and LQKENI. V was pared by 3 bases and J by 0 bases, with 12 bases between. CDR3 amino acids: CASSPRFSGSYNEQFF. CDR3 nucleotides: TGTGCCAGCTCACCCCGGTTTAGCGGCTCCTACAATGAGCAGTTCTTC.

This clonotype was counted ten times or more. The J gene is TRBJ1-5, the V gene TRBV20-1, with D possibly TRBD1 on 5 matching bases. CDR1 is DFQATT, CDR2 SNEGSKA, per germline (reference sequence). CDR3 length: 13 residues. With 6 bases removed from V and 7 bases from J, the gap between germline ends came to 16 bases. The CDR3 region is CSAPPGVRQPQHF. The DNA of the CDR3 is TGCAGTGCCCCGCCGGGGGTTCGGCAGCCCCAGCATTTT.

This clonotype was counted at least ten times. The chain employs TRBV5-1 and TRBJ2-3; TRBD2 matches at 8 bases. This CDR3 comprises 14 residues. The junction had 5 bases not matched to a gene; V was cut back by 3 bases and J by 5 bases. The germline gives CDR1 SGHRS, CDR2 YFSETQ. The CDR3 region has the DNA TGCGCCAGCAGCTATTACGCGGGGGGAGATACGCAGTATTTT. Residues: CASSYYAGGDTQYF.

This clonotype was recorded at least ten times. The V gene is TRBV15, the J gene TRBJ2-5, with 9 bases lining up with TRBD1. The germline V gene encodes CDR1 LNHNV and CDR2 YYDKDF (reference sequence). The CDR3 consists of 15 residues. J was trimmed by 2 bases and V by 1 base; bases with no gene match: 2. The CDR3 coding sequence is TGTGCCACCAGCAGAGGGGGGACAGGGCAAGAGACCCAGTACTTC. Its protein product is CATSRGGTGQETQYF.